These 3 T cell receptor beta chains came from one sample sequenced in a study of preoperative IRX-2 immunotherapy in early breast cancer. Documented treatment: preoperative locoregional IRX-2 cytokine immunotherapy. The protocol was immunoSEQ multiplex PCR, while the TCRdb copy is restricted to in-frame clones and leaves out a portion. This sample has about 26,000 clones; roughly 75% occur once, and the top ten carry 6% to 7.5%. The sample here was lymph node tissue, taken after IRX-2 immunotherapy. These receptor sequences come from a human donor with breast cancer.

This chain links TRBV29-1 with TRBJ2-3; 7 positions agree with TRBD1. The trim removed 6 bases at V and 0 bases at J, leaving 3 bases unmatched. Germline V gene sequence: CDR1 SQVTM, CDR2 ANQGSEA. The length of the CDR3 is 13 residues. The CDR3 region is CSVGQFSTDTQYF. CDR3 sequence (DNA): TGCAGCGTGGGACAGTTCAGCACAGATACGCAGTATTTT.

The chain joins TRBV6-1 to TRBJ1-2; 7 bases map to TRBD1. CDR3 length: 18 residues. Germline V CDR1 and CDR2: MNHNS, SASEGT. Losses at the gene ends were 1 base for V and 0 bases for J; bases not matched to a gene: 11. The chain's CDR3 is CASSEGLLFGTANYGYTF. The CDR3 DNA reads as TGTGCCAGCAGTGAAGGCCTTCTTTTCGGGACAGCTAACTATGGCTACACCTTC.

The CDR3 nucleotides read TGTGCCAGCAGCTTACTCGGACAGGGCAACACTGAAGCTTTCTTT. It translates to CASSLLGQGNTEAFF. The chain employs TRBV7-4 and TRBJ1-1; 8 nucleotides align to TRBD1. The germline V gene encodes CDR1 SGHVT and CDR2 SQSDAQ. The J segment lost 2 bases and the V segment lost 2 bases, leaving 4 bases of the junction unmatched. The CDR3 runs 15 residues.